The 20 T cell receptor beta chains presented below share a single source sample, sequenced in a study of T cell clonotyping in hematopoietic cell transplantation. Method: immunoSEQ multiplex PCR; TCRdb's copy keeps in-frame clones and lacks some. The sample has about 3,300 clones; 90% to 96% are singletons. Time point described: recipient sample about 28 days before transplant, after cytoreduction. This material consisted of peripheral blood mononuclear cells, taken before stem cell transplant. Source of these receptors: a woman aged 45-59 years with chronic myeloid leukemia. Some clones in this sample may be carry-over from other donors' samples.

In this sample, this clone turned up a few times. Written as DNA, the CDR3 is TGTGCCAGCAGTTACAGGGGCCAGGTAGATACGCAGTATTTT. This encodes CASSYRGQVDTQYF. The rearrangement links TRBV28 to TRBJ2-3; 7 positions agree with TRBD1. V was pared by 4 bases and J by 5 bases, with 6 bases of the junction left unmatched. The CDR3 runs to 14 residues. Germline V gene lookup returns CDR1 MDHEN and CDR2 SYDVKM.

The CDR3 sequence is CSVGQGNSYEQYF. The CDR3 DNA is TGCAGCGTTGGACAGGGTAACTCCTACGAGCAGTACTTC. The chain uses TRBV29-1 and TRBJ2-7; the match to TRBD1 covers 7 bases. With 4 bases clipped from V and 0 bases from J, the junction kept 3 bases outside the gene matches. CDR1 is SQVTM, CDR2 ANQGSEA, per germline. This CDR3 region has 13 residues.

The chain has TRBV6-5 and TRBJ1-4, with D unclear. V was clipped by 2 bases and J by 3 bases, with 10 bases between them. There are 15 residues in the CDR3. Germline CDR1 MNHEY, CDR2 SVGAGI. CDR3 amino acids: CASSYGRGPNEKLFF. CDR3 in DNA: TGTGCCAGCAGTTACGGCCGGGGTCCTAATGAAAAACTGTTTTTT.

The rearrangement links TRBV27 to TRBJ2-1, with 7 bases matching TRBD1. With 2 bases clipped from V and 15 bases from J, the junction kept 10 bases outside the gene matches. This CDR3 has 13 amino acids. Germline values: CDR1 MNHEY, CDR2 SMNVEV (reference sequence). The CDR3 is CASSLNDRAYMFF. The CDR3 DNA follows: TGTGCCAGCAGTTTAAATGACAGGGCCTATATGTTCTTC.

CDR3 sequence: CASSQDSRGVTEAFF. As DNA, the CDR3 is TGTGCCAGCAGCCAAGATAGCAGGGGAGTAACTGAAGCTTTCTTT. The V and J genes are TRBV4-2 and TRBJ1-1; tentative D call: TRBD1 (6 bases). Germline values: CDR1 LGHNA, CDR2 YNFKEQ. The CDR3 loop spans 15 amino acids. V gave up 0 bases and J gave up 5 bases, with 13 bases separating them.

The V call is TRBV29-1, the J call TRBJ2-1, with TRBD2 matching over 14 bases. The CDR3 is made up of 16 amino acids. Germline-derived CDR1 and CDR2 are SQVTM and ANQGSEA. V dropped 8 bases and J dropped 9; count of bases not matched to a gene: 15. CDR3 nucleotides: TGCAGCACCTCCCGGCCCAGGACTAGCGGGGGGTCTGAGCAGTTCTTC. This translates into CSTSRPRTSGGSEQFF.

J is TRBJ2-1 and V is TRBV4-1; unclear D gene. V was clipped by 6 bases and J by 13 bases, with 16 bases between them. This CDR3 has 12 residues. The germline V gene has CDR1 MGHRA and CDR2 YSYEKL. The CDR3: CASRGYKGHQFF. The CDR3 DNA follows: TGCGCCAGCAGGGGGTATAAGGGCCATCAGTTCTTC.

V is TRBV7-9 and J is TRBJ2-7; D perhaps matches TRBD2 (6 bases). V lost 2 bases, J lost 5 bases, and 10 bases lay in between. Germline values: CDR1 SEHNR, CDR2 FQNEAQ (reference sequence). The CDR3 runs 13 residues. The CDR3 bases are TGTGCCAGCAGCTTAACTAGCCGCGACGAGCAGTACTTC. Amino acid sequence: CASSLTSRDEQYF.

The chain carries TRBV15 and TRBJ1-4, with D possibly TRBD1 on 5 matching bases. CDR3 length: 15 amino acids. V was trimmed by 8 bases and J by 4 bases, leaving 17 bases between them. The germline CDR1 and CDR2 sequences are LNHNV and YYDKDF (reference sequence). This CDR3 is CATSRGVRDNEKLFF. The CDR3 DNA is TGTGCCACCTCTCGGGGGGTCCGAGATAATGAAAAACTGTTTTTT.

The J gene is TRBJ1-5, the V gene TRBV27; D remains ambiguous. CDR3 length: 14 amino acids. Germline V gene lookup returns CDR1 MNHEY and CDR2 SMNVEV (reference sequence). V was cut by 3 bases and J by 1 base, with 7 bases left in between. The CDR3 here is CASSFRESNQPQHF. The DNA of the CDR3 is TGTGCCAGCAGTTTCCGGGAGAGCAATCAGCCCCAGCATTTT.

This sequence joins TRBV28 and TRBJ2-1; 8 nucleotides align to TRBD2. Germline CDR1 reads MDHEN; CDR2 reads SYDVKM. The CDR3 sequence is 17 residues long. Trimming took 6 bases from V and 1 from J; bases not matched to a gene: 11. CDR3 region: CASSSLASSGSYNEQFF. The CDR3 DNA reads as TGTGCCAGCAGCTCGCTCGCCTCTAGCGGGTCCTACAATGAGCAGTTCTTC.

The genes are TRBV5-1 and TRBJ1-1, with D unresolved. Germline CDR1 and CDR2: SGHRS and YFSETQ. V was cut by 1 base and J by 0 bases, with 7 bases left in between. This CDR3 is 14 amino acids long. CDR3 sequence (DNA): TGCGCCAGCAGCTTGCAGCCCATGAACACTGAAGCTTTCTTT. Its translation is CASSLQPMNTEAFF.

This rearrangement joins TRBV4-3 to TRBJ2-7; possible D gene TRBD1, 6 bases. This CDR3 is 14 amino acids long. Germline V lookup: CDR1 LGHNA, CDR2 YSLEER. V was pared by 2 bases and J by 6 bases, with 14 bases between. CDR3 protein: CASSQYTRGGEQYF. CDR3 DNA: TGCGCCAGCAGCCAATACACTAGAGGGGGCGAGCAGTACTTC.

This rearrangement joins TRBV28 to TRBJ1-6, with 9 bases matching TRBD1. Germline CDR1 reads MDHEN; CDR2 reads SYDVKM. CDR3 size: 15 residues. J gave up 7 bases and V 6 bases, and 7 bases lay outside the gene matches. This CDR3 is CASSRRGQGNSPLHF. The CDR3 DNA sequence: TGTGCCAGCAGCCGGCGGGGACAGGGCAATTCACCCCTCCACTTT.

The V and J genes are TRBV4-3 and TRBJ1-4, with 9 bases matching TRBD1. The CDR3 covers 15 residues. V was pared by 0 bases and J by 10 bases, with 6 bases of the junction left unmatched. The V gene's germline CDR1 is LGHNA and CDR2 YSLEER. The CDR3 is CASSQDGGQGGKLFF. CDR3 coding DNA: TGCGCCAGCAGCCAAGATGGGGGACAGGGCGGAAAACTGTTTTTT.

The rearrangement links TRBV5-4 to TRBJ2-3; D is tentatively TRBD1 or TRBD2 (5 bases each). This CDR3 has 15 amino acids. The germline gives CDR1 SGHNT, CDR2 YYREEE (reference sequence). Trimming left V 5 bases short and J 2 bases short, with 15 bases between. CDR3 sequence: CASRNTGTATDTQYF. The CDR3 DNA is TGTGCCAGCAGAAACACCGGGACCGCCACAGATACGCAGTATTTT.

This clone was observed a single time. V usage is TRBV7-9 and J usage is TRBJ2-1; D possibly corresponds to TRBD2 (5 bases). Trimming stripped 5 bases from V and 8 bases from J, with 13 bases between. The CDR3 is 13 amino acids. Germline V lookup: CDR1 SEHNR, CDR2 FQNEAQ (reference sequence). The CDR3 coding sequence is TGTGCCAGCAGCACGAGAGGGTGGGATGAGCAGTTCTTC. Protein sequence: CASSTRGWDEQFF.

V is TRBV5-1 and J is TRBJ2-2, with 9 nucleotides matching TRBD1. CDR3 length equals 17 residues. CDR1 and CDR2 (germline): SGHRS, YFSETQ. The trim removed 3 bases at V and 2 bases at J, leaving 8 bases unmatched. The CDR3 protein is CASSSLKTGGNTGELFF. CDR3 bases: TGCGCCAGCAGCTCCCTCAAGACAGGGGGTAACACCGGGGAGCTGTTTTTT.

The chain uses TRBV7-9 and TRBJ1-1, with TRBD1 matching 7 bases. The CDR3 is made up of 14 amino acids. The V gene's germline CDR1 is SEHNR and CDR2 FQNEAQ (reference sequence). V shed 6 bases and J 5 bases; nucleotides not matched to a gene: 9. The CDR3 protein is CASSRDRDLTEAFF. CDR3 nucleotide sequence: TGTGCCAGCAGTAGAGACAGGGATTTGACTGAAGCTTTCTTT.

The J gene is TRBJ1-2, the V gene TRBV19; 9 nucleotides agree with TRBD1. V trimming: 3 bases; J trimming: 0 bases; junction bases outside the gene matches: 11. This CDR3 is 18 amino acids long. Germline V gives CDR1 LNHDA, CDR2 SQIVND (reference sequence). The CDR3 DNA follows: TGTGCCAGTAGTATCCGAACTCGGGACAGGGCACCTAACTATGGCTACACCTTC. It yields the protein CASSIRTRDRAPNYGYTF.